This T cell receptor (beta chain) comes out of a study of cytomegalovirus exposure and HLA in healthy donors. Whole-study context: In an earlier analysis, approximately 120 million unique TCR beta sequences were found from 200 million or so T cells.

Trimming pared 1 base from V and 0 bases from J, leaving 10 bases between. Germline CDR1 and CDR2: SGHAT and FQNNGV. The CDR3 has 15 amino acids. A note on this clone: Its cognate antigen is unknown.

Study-level points and caveats: In a later analysis, a missense DCLRE1C variant was linked to TCR beta V- and J-gene trimming. Specificity for CMV antigens was confirmed in vitro for three of the CMV-associated chains. The study listed 164 cytomegalovirus-associated TCR beta chains.

Primers included in the PCR were 60 Vbeta and 13 Jbeta primers. The assay was immunoSEQ multiplex PCR, and TCRdb's table has in-frame clones only and misses some. The sample table sets out around 140,000 clones. V and J are TRBV11-2 and TRBJ2-7; D is possibly TRBD2 (5 bases). Sequencing was carried out using PBMCs. The TCR was taken from a man in his late teens or twenties in good health and CMV-seronegative. The CDR3 sequence: CASSLVSTSSYEQYF. The DNA for the CDR3 is TGTGCCAGCAGCTTAGTATCTACTAGCTCCTACGAGCAGTACTTC.